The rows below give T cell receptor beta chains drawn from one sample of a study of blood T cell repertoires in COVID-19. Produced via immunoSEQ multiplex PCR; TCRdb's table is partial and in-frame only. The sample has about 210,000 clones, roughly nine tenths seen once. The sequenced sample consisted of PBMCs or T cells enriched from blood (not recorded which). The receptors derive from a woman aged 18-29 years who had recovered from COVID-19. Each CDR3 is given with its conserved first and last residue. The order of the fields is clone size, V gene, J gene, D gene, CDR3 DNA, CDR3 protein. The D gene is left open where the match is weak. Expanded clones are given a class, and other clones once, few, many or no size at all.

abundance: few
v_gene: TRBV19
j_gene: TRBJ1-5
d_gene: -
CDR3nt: TGTGCCAGTAGTATTAGTAGTTCTCAGCCCCAGCATTTT
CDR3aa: CASSISSSQPQHF

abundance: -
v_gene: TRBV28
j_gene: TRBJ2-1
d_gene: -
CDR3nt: TGTGCCAGCAGCATTGACAGGGAGGCCTACAATGAGCAGTTCTTC
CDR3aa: CASSIDREAYNEQFF

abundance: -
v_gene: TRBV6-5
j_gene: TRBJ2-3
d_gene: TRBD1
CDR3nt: TGTGCCAGCATGGACAGGGTTGCCTACACAGATACGCAGTATTTT
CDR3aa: CASMDRVAYTDTQYF

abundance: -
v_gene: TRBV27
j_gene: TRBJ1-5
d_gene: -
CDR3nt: TGTGCCAGCAGTTTAGCGGGGTTCCGGAATCAGCCCCAGCATTTT
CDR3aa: CASSLAGFRNQPQHF

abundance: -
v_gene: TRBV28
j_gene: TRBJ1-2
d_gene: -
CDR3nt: TGTGCCAGCAGTTTAAACGGGCCCAGGAGGGATGGCTACACCTTC
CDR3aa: CASSLNGPRRDGYTF

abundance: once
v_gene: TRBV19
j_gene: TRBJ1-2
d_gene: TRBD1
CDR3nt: TGTGCCAGTAGTAAGACAGGGGGCGCCAACTATGGCTACACCTTC
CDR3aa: CASSKTGGANYGYTF

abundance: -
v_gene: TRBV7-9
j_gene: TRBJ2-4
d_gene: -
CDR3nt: TGTGCCAGCAGCTCTGGGGAGGACATTTGGGGACCCGGAAACATTCAGTACTTC
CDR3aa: CASSSGEDIWGPGNIQYF

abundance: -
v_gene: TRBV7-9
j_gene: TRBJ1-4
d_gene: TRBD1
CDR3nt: TGTGCCAGCAGCCCCGGGACAGGGGGCCTATTCAATGAAAAACTGTTTTTT
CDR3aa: CASSPGTGGLFNEKLFF

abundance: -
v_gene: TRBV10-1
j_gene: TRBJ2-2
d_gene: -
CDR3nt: TGCGCCAGCAGTGAAGCGCAGAGCACCGGGGAGCTGTTTTTT
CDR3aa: CASSEAQSTGELFF

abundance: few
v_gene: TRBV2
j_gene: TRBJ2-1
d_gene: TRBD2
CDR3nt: TGTGCCAGCCGTCGGGAGCTAGCGGACAATGAGCAGTTCTTC
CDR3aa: CASRRELADNEQFF

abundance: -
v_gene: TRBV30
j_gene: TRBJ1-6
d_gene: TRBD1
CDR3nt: TGTGCCTGGAGCGATCCACCGGGACAGGCCAATTCACCCCTCCACTTT
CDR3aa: CAWSDPPGQANSPLHF

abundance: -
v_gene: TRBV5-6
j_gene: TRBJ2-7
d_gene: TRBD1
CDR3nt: TGTGCCAGCAGCACCGGACAGGGGGCGGGCGAGCAGTACTTC
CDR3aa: CASSTGQGAGEQYF

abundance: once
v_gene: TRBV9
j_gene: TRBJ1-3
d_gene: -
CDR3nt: TGTGCCAGCAGCCCAGAAGCTGGAAACACCATATATTTT
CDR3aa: CASSPEAGNTIYF

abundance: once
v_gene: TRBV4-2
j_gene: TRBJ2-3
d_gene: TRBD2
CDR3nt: TGTGCCAGCAGCCAAGGGGTAGGCGGGGGGGCCACTGATACGCAGTATTTT
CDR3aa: CASSQGVGGGATDTQYF

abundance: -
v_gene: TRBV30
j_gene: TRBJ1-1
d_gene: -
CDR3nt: TGTGCCTGGAGCCACCCCCCTCGGGGGTATGATGAATGGACTGAAGCTTTCTTT
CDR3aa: CAWSHPPRGYDEWTEAFF

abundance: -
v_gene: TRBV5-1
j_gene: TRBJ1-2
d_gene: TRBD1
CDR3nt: TGCGCCAGCAGCTTGGACGGGACAGGCAAAGGGGAATATGGCTACACCTTC
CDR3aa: CASSLDGTGKGEYGYTF

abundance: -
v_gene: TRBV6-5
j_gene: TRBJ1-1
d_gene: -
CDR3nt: TGTGCCAGCAGCCCCGGCGGGGGTCTGAACACTGAAGCTTTCTTT
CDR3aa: CASSPGGGLNTEAFF

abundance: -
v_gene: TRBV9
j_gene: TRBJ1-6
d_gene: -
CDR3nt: TGTGCCAGCAGCGCGCGGGGGAGGAATTCACCCCTCCACTTT
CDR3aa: CASSARGRNSPLHF

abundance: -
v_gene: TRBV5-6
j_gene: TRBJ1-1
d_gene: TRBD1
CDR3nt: TGTGCCAGCTCCCAGGGGGCCTCGATCACTGAAGCTTTCTTT
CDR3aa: CASSQGASITEAFF